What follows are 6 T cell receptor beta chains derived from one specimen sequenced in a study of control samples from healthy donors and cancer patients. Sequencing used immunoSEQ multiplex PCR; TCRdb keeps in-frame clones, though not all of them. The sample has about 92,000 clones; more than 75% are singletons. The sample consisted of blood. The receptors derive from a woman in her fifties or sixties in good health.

The chain's CDR3 is CASSLGWVMNTEAFF. CDR3 coding DNA: TGTGCCAGCAGCTTGGGTTGGGTCATGAACACTGAAGCTTTCTTT. The gene calls are TRBV5-5 and TRBJ1-1; the D is unclear. Deletions cut 0 bases from V and 0 bases from J, with 9 bases between. Germline CDR1 is SGHKS and CDR2 is YYEKEE (reference sequence). CDR3 length: 15 amino acids.

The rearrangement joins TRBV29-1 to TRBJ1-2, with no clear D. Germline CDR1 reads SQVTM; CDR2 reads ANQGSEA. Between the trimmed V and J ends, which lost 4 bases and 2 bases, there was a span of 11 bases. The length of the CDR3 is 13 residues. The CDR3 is CSVGEVFNYGYTF. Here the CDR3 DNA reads TGCAGCGTTGGTGAGGTCTTCAACTATGGCTACACCTTC.

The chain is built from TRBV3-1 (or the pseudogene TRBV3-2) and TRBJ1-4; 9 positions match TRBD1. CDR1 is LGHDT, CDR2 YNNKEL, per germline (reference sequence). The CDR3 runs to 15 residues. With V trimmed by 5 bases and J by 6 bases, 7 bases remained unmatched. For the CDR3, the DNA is TGTGCCAGCAGCACCGGACAGGGGCTGGATGAAAAACTGTTTTTT. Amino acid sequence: CASSTGQGLDEKLFF.

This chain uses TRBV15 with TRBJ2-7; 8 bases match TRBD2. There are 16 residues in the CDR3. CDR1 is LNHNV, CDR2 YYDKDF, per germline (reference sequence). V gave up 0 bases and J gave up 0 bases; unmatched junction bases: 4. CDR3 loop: CATSRDAGGSSYEQYF. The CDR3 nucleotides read TGTGCCACCAGCAGAGATGCGGGGGGAAGCTCCTACGAGCAGTACTTC.

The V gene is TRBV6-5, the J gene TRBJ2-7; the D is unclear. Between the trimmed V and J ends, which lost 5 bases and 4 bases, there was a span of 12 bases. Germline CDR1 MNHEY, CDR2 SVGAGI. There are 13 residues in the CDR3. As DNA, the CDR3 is TGTGCCAGCAGTAAAAACGAACAATACGAGCAGTACTTC. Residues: CASSKNEQYEQYF.

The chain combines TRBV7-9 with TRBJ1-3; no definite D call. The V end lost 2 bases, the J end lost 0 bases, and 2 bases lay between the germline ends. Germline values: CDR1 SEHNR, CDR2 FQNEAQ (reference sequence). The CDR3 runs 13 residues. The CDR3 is CASSLSSGNTIYF. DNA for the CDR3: TGTGCCAGCAGCTTAAGCTCTGGAAACACCATATATTTT. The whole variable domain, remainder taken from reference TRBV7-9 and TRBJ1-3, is DTGVSQNPRHKITKRGQNVTFRCDPISEHNRLYWYRQTLGQGPEFLTYFQNEAQLEKSRLLSDRFSAERPKGSFSTLEIQRTEQGDSAMYLCASSLSSGNTIYFGEGSWLTVV.